The 5 T cell receptor beta chains below were found in one sample sequenced in a study of long-term antiretroviral therapy in people with HIV. Run at survey level, the immunoSEQ assay was version v3.0. Assay used: immunoSEQ multiplex PCR; TCRdb lists only in-frame clones, some missing. The sample holds tens of thousands of clones, roughly 93% seen once. Sequenced here: unsorted PBMCs, sampled 7.4 years after starting antiretroviral therapy. The receptors stem from a man aged 45-65 years with HIV.

The chain combines TRBV12-1 with TRBJ1-3; no check of the table's D call, TRBD1, against the DNA was made. TRBV12-1 is marked as a pseudogene. This CDR3 spans 14 amino acids. CDR3 loop: CASSPDSSGNTIYF. CDR3 in DNA: TGTGCCAGCAGCCCCGACAGCTCTGGAAACACCATATATTTT.

V gene TRBV4-1 combines with J gene TRBJ2-6; D not certain. V lost 0 bases and J 4 bases, leaving 10 bases between the germline ends. Per germline, CDR1 MGHRA and CDR2 YSYEKL. The CDR3 sequence is 16 residues long. The CDR3 here is CASSQDRNGGANVLTF. Written as DNA, the CDR3 is TGCGCCAGCAGCCAAGATCGAAACGGCGGGGCCAACGTCCTGACTTTC.

This sequence joins TRBV7-2 and TRBJ1-2; D not resolved. Germline V gene lookup returns CDR1 SGHTA and CDR2 FQGNSA. This CDR3 comprises 13 residues. V was cut by 2 bases and J by 2 bases, with 6 bases left in between. The CDR3, as DNA: TGTGCCAGCAGCTTATCGCCCAACTATGGCTACACCTTC. This encodes CASSLSPNYGYTF.

The rearrangement uses TRBV11-2 and TRBJ2-1; D gene uncertain. The CDR3 is made up of 16 amino acids. V dropped 1 base and J dropped 3 bases, with 13 bases sitting between them. Germline V lookup: CDR1 SGHAT, CDR2 FQNNGV. CDR3 residues: CASSLAVLDGYNEQFF. The CDR3 nucleotides read TGTGCCAGCAGCTTAGCGGTGCTTGACGGCTACAATGAGCAGTTCTTC.

The J gene is TRBJ1-2, the V gene TRBV30; TRBD1 is a possible D gene (5 bases). Germline CDR1 and CDR2: GTSNPN and SVGIG (reference sequence). The CDR3 sequence is 13 residues long. V lost 3 bases and J lost 8, with 16 bases in between. CDR3 DNA: TGTGCCTGGAGACAGGACCTCCTGGCGGGCTACACCTTC. Translation gives CAWRQDLLAGYTF.